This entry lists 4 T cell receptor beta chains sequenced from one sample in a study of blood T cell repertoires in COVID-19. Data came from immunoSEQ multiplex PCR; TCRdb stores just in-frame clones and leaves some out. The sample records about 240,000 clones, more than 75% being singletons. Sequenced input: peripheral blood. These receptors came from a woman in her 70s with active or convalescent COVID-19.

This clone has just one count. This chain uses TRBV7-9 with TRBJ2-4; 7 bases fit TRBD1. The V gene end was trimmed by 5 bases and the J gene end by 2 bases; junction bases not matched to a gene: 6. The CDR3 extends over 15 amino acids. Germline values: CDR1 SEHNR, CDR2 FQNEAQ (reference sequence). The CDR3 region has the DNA TGTGCCAGCAGCCCCCAGGACAGGCCCAAAAACATTCAGTACTTC. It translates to CASSPQDRPKNIQYF.

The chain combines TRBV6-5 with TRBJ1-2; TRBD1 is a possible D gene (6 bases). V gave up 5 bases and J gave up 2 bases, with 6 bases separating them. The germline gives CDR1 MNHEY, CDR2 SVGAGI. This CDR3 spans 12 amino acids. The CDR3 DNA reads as TGTGCCAGCAGTACAGGGAACTATGGCTACACCTTC. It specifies CASSTGNYGYTF.

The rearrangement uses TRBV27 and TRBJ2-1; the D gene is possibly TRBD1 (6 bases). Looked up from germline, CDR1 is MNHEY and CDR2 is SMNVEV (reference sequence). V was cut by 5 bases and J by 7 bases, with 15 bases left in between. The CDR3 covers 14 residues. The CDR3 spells CASSGILGGNEQFF. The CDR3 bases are TGTGCCAGCAGTGGGATATTAGGGGGTAATGAGCAGTTCTTC.

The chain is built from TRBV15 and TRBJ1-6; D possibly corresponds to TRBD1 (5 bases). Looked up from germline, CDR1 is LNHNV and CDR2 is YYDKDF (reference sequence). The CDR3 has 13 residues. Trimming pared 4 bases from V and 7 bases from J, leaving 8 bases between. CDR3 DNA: TGTGCCACCAGCATCTCAGGGAATTCACCCCTCCACTTT. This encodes CATSISGNSPLHF.